A single sample is the source of the 10 T cell receptor beta chains below, sequenced in a study of memory CD4+ T cells and cytomegalovirus serostatus. The sort gate was single viable CD3+CD4+CD8-CD45RO+ cells for memory CD4+ T cells. Profiling relied on immunoSEQ multiplex PCR, and the TCRdb table lists in-frame clones only, not all of them. This sample yields about 42,000 clones, of which more than 60% are seen a single time; around 0.5% belongs to the top ten. Sequencing input: memory CD4+ T cells from blood. Receptor source: an adult in good health and CMV-seronegative.

The rearrangement uses TRBV21-1 and TRBJ2-7; TRBD1 reflects the table's D call only, with no check against the DNA. TRBV21-1 represents a pseudogene. The CDR3 is made up of 10 amino acids. The CDR3 nucleotides are TGTGCCAGCAGCAAAAGACAGGGGTACTTC. Residues: CASSKRQGYF.

J is TRBJ2-7 and V is TRBV2, with D possibly matching TRBD1 (5 bases). Germline CDR1 SNHLY, CDR2 FYNNEI. Trimming took 7 bases from V and 2 from J, leaving 18 bases between them. This CDR3 contains 15 residues. The CDR3 DNA sequence: TGTGCCAGCAAAGTCCGGCGGACAACCCCCTACGAGCAGTACTTC. This gives the protein CASKVRRTTPYEQYF.

The chain is built from TRBV10-2 and TRBJ1-5; D gene unclear. The CDR3 length is 13 residues. V was pared by 3 bases and J by 3 bases, with 6 bases between. Germline CDR1 WSHSY, CDR2 SAAADI. CDR3 residues: CASSEGNNQPQHF. The CDR3 nucleotides read TGCGCCAGCAGTGAAGGGAACAATCAGCCCCAGCATTTT.

This clone was recorded only once. V gene TRBV14 combines with J gene TRBJ1-3, with D hard to call. In germline, CDR1 is SGHDN, CDR2 FVKESK. There are 15 residues in the CDR3. V was pared by 0 bases and J by 1 base, with 7 bases between. The chain's CDR3 is CASSQDLRSGNTIYF. CDR3 in DNA: TGTGCCAGCAGCCAAGATCTTCGGTCTGGAAACACCATATATTTT.

The genes are TRBV5-8 and TRBJ1-5; 7 bases match TRBD1. This CDR3 is built from 15 residues. Per the germline V gene, CDR1 is SGHTS and CDR2 is YDEGEE. J gave up 1 base and V 6 bases, and 7 bases lay outside the gene matches. This CDR3 reads CASIQGGLSNQPQHF. CDR3 DNA sequence: TGTGCCAGCATCCAGGGGGGTTTGAGCAATCAGCCCCAGCATTTT.

This chain joins TRBV5-1 and TRBJ1-2, with 8 bases fitting TRBD1. CDR3 size: 13 residues. Trimming removed 3 bases from V and 9 bases from J; junction bases left unmatched: 7. Germline V CDR1 and CDR2: SGHRS, YFSETQ. The CDR3, as DNA: TGCGCCAGCAGCTCGGGACAGGCGGGTAGCTACACCTTC. Residues: CASSSGQAGSYTF.

The chain couples TRBV10-1 to TRBJ2-2; the D call may be TRBD1 or TRBD2 (5 bases each). The CDR3 totals 14 residues. CDR1 WNHNN and CDR2 SYGVQD come from the germline V gene (reference sequence). The V and J ends lost 5 bases and 4 bases respectively, with 11 bases between them. The CDR3 sequence: CASSTGTTTGELFF. Written as DNA, the CDR3 is TGCGCCAGCAGTACTGGGACCACCACCGGGGAGCTGTTTTTT.

This chain links TRBV6-4 with TRBJ2-3, with TRBD2 matching 10 bases. The CDR3 loop spans 17 amino acids. With 3 bases clipped from V and 1 base from J, the junction kept 7 bases outside the gene matches. Germline V gives CDR1 MRHNA, CDR2 SNTAGT. Here the CDR3 DNA reads TGTGCCAGCAGTGAAGGTATAGCGGGGGGTCGCACAGATACGCAGTATTTT. Protein sequence: CASSEGIAGGRTDTQYF.

This clone was seen only once. V gene TRBV29-1 combines with J gene TRBJ1-1; 8 positions match TRBD1. Germline CDR1 and CDR2: SQVTM and ANQGSEA. This CDR3 is 15 amino acids long. V was clipped by 7 bases and J by 1 base; unmatched bases: 11. CDR3 residues: CSAPPQGGGNTEAFF. DNA of the CDR3: TGCAGCGCACCGCCACAGGGGGGCGGGAACACTGAAGCTTTCTTT.

This chain connects TRBV30 to TRBJ2-1; the D gene is possibly TRBD2 (7 bases). Germline V gives CDR1 GTSNPN, CDR2 SVGIG (reference sequence). Trimming left V 2 bases short and J 2 bases short, with 10 bases between. CDR3 length: 14 amino acids. CDR3 region: CAWSLGGPYNEQFF. The CDR3 DNA sequence: TGTGCCTGGAGTCTGGGGGGGCCCTACAATGAGCAGTTCTTC.